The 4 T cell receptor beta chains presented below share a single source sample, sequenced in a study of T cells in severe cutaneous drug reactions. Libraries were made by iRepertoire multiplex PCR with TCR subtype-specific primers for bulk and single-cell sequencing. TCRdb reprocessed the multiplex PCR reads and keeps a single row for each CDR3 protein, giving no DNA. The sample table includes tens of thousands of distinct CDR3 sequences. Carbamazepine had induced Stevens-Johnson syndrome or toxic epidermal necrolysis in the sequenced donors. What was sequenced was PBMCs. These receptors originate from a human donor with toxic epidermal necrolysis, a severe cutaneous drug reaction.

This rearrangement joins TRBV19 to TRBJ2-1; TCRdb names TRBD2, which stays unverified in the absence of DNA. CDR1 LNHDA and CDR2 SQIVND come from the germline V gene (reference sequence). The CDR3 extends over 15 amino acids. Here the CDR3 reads CASSPIAGGGNEQFF.

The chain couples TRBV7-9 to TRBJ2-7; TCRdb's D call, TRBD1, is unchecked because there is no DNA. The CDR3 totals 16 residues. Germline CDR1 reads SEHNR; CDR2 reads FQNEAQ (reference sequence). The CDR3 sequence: CASFTTAGDGSYEQYF.

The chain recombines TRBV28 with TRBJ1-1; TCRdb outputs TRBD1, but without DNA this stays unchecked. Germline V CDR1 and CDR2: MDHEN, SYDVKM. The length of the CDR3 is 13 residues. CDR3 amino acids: CASSLLGDTEAFF.

The chain's CDR3 is CASSRGTSGLTRELFF. The chain recombines TRBV19 with TRBJ2-2; TCRdb's D call, TRBD2, is unchecked because there is no DNA. The CDR3 length is 16 residues. CDR1 and CDR2 from the germline V gene are LNHDA and SQIVND (reference sequence).